The T cell receptor beta chain described here comes from a study of blood T cell repertoires in COVID-19. About the study: Samples of COVID-19 (acute and convalescent) were obtained from the United States, Italy and Spain. Sample material is recorded as cDNA or gDNA derived from T cells, B-cell-depleted T cells, or PBMCs.

Enrollees, about 18 to 95 years old, lived in 24 US areas. Assignment of participants to cohorts was predicated upon participant-reported clinical history. Libraries were prepared by immunoSEQ multiplex PCR; TCRdb keeps only in-frame clonotypes and omits some of them. The sample has 310,000 or so clones; about 85% are singletons. The CDR3 has 13 amino acids. J was trimmed by 2 bases and V by 8 bases; bases with no gene match: 5. Per germline, CDR1 LNHDA and CDR2 SQIVND (reference sequence). The chain links TRBV19 to TRBJ1-2; 7 bases agree with TRBD1. Sequencing was performed on PBMCs or T cells enriched from blood (not recorded which). This TCR was recovered from a young woman who had recovered from COVID-19. CDR3 DNA: TGTGCCAGTGCCCCGACAGGGAACTATGGCTACACCTTC. It is translated as CASAPTGNYGYTF.